The clone carrying this T cell receptor (beta chain) was counted a few times. Then a second PCR, running about 7 to 11 cycles, was carried out with a sample-barcoded 5' primer and a J-beta primer mix. One entry per CDR3 protein results from TCRdb running MiXCR on the 5' RACE reads. Among 650,000 to 1,000,000 distinct CDR3 sequences listed, under 40% were seen once. This sample stems from a study of blood T cells in healthy people across ages. In the study overall: Per every two T cells, about one barcoded beta molecule was captured by template switching.

Germline CDR1 and CDR2: SEHNR and FQNEAQ (reference sequence). CDR3 size: 16 residues. V gave up 2 bases and J gave up 0 bases; unmatched junction bases: 3. The genes are TRBV7-9 and TRBJ2-3, with TRBD1 identical over 9 bases. This receptor was identified in a man younger than 30 in good health. Sequencing was done on a sample of blood. CDR3 sequence (DNA): TGTGCCAGCAGCTTAAACAGGGGGCGAAGCACAGATACGCAGTATTTT. Residues: CASSLNRGRSTDTQYF.